Included here is one TCR beta chain sequence, with context. Sequencing was performed with immunoSEQ multiplex PCR; in TCRdb, only in-frame clones are kept and a portion is missing. The sample lists 100,000 to 150,000 clones, 92% seen once, with 5.5% in the top ten. This sample stems from a study of control samples from healthy donors and cancer patients. CDR3 length equals 11 residues. Germline assignment: CDR1 ENHRY and CDR2 SYGVKD. V was clipped by 10 bases and J by 3 bases, with 10 bases between them. This rearrangement joins TRBV10-3 to TRBJ2-7; TRBD1 is a possible D gene (6 bases). The clonotype was recovered from a young man in good health. The source material was blood. The CDR3 sequence: CATTGSYEQYF. The DNA for the CDR3 is TGTGCCACCACAGGGAGCTACGAGCAGTACTTC.